The clone carrying this T cell receptor beta chain is large (0.1 to 1%) within its sample. Its antigen remains unidentified. These data are taken from a study of vaccination effects on CD4 cells after COVID-19. Viral peptide pools were used in the ViraFEST assay to expand antigen-specific CD4+ T cells, and sequencing came afterward. Between days 9 and 11 of culture, CD4+ T cells were separated out. Trimming took off 6 bases at V and 0 bases at J, with 6 bases between the two ends. Per the germline V gene, CDR1 is MDHEN and CDR2 is SYDVKM. The CDR3 spans 12 residues. Produced via immunoSEQ multiplex PCR; TCRdb's table is partial and in-frame only. Seen here are approximately 15,000 clones, about 80% observed once, and the top ten hold approximately 25%.

The specimen comprised CD4+ T cells from PBMCs cultured with HCoV-229E spike peptides, sampled before COVID-19 vaccination. The chain has TRBV28 and TRBJ2-7; D gene uncertain. The source is a human donor who received a COVID-19 vaccine. The DNA for the CDR3 is TGTGCCAGCAGCCCTAGCTCCTACGAGCAGTACTTC. Translating gives CASSPSSYEQYF.